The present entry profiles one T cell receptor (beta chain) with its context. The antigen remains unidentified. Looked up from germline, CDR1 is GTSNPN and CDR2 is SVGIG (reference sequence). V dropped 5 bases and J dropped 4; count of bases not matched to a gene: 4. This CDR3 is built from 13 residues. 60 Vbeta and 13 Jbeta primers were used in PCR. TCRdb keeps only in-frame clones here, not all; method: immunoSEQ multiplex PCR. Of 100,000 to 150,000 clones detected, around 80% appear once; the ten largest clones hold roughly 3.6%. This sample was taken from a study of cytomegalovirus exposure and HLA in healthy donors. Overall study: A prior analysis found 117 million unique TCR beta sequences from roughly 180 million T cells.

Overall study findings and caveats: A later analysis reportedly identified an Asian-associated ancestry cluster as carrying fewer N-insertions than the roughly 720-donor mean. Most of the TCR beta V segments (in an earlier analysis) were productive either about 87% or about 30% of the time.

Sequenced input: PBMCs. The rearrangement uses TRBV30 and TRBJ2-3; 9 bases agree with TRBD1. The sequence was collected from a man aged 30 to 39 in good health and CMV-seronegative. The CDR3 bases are TGTGCCTGGGGGGGACAGGGCGCAGATACGCAGTATTTT. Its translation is CAWGGQGADTQYF.